These 25 T cell receptor beta chains were sequenced from one sample in a study of spatial heterogeneity in lung cancer. Time point in this sample: blood at routine non-recurrence follow-up after resection. MiXCR, run by TCRdb on the 5' RACE reads, gives a single entry per CDR3 protein. The sample holds about 110,000 distinct CDR3 sequences, 9.5% to 14% seen once. Sequences were derived from PBMCs, sampled at follow-up. The receptors stem from a female donor with early-stage non-small cell lung cancer.

This clonotype was counted between two and nine times. This chain connects TRBV10-3 to TRBJ2-6; the match to TRBD1 covers 7 bases. The CDR3 runs to 17 residues. Trimming took 2 bases from V and 2 from J; bases not matched to a gene: 6. CDR1 and CDR2 (germline): ENHRY, SYGVKD. Here the CDR3 reads CAISEGTGDTGANVLTF. CDR3 bases: TGTGCCATCAGTGAGGGAACAGGGGACACTGGGGCCAACGTCCTGACTTTC.

The J gene is TRBJ1-2, the V gene TRBV24-1; D might be TRBD1 (5 bases). V gave up 5 bases and J gave up 6 bases, with 15 bases separating them. CDR1 is KGHDR and CDR2 is SFDVKD in the germline V gene. There are 14 residues in the CDR3. CDR3 sequence (DNA): TGTGCCACCAGTGGGAGGCAGGGATTGGATGGCTACACCTTC. Translation: CATSGRQGLDGYTF.

This chain uses TRBV5-6 with TRBJ2-7; 16 bases fit TRBD2. The CDR3 sequence is 15 residues long. The germline V gene encodes CDR1 SGHDT and CDR2 YYEEEE. Trimming took 4 bases from V and 6 from J; bases not matched to a gene: 4. The CDR3 coding sequence is TGTGCCAGCAGCGTGGGACTAGCGGGAGGGTTCGAGCAGTACGTC. Amino acid sequence: CASSVGLAGGFEQYV.

This clonotype was recorded a few times. J is TRBJ1-4 and V is TRBV19; D perhaps matches TRBD1 (6 bases). The CDR3 has 14 amino acids. Trimming left V 8 bases short and J 2 bases short, with 12 bases between. Germline CDR1 reads LNHDA; CDR2 reads SQIVND (reference sequence). CDR3 sequence reads: CASGRDTTNEKLFF. Here the CDR3 DNA reads TGTGCCAGTGGGAGGGACACGACTAATGAAAAACTGTTTTTT.

This clonotype turned up a few times. The chain recombines TRBV20-1 with TRBJ2-1; 10 bases are a match to TRBD2. The trim removed 3 bases at V and 8 bases at J, leaving 7 bases unmatched. CDR1 is DFQATT and CDR2 is SNEGSKA in the germline V gene (reference sequence). The length of the CDR3 is 14 residues. CDR3 nucleotide sequence: TGCAGTGCTAGCTACAGCGGGAGGGTGTATGAGCAGTTCTTC. It encodes CSASYSGRVYEQFF.

There are many counts of this clonotype. The chain recombines TRBV7-8 with TRBJ2-2, with TRBD2 as a possible D gene (7 bases). Germline values: CDR1 SGHVS, CDR2 FQNEAQ. The CDR3 runs to 16 residues. V was trimmed by 6 bases and J by 1 base, leaving 15 bases between them. The CDR3 DNA follows: TGTGCCAGCAGACGTTCGGGGGGCCGGAACACCGGGGAGCTGTTTTTT. This codes for CASRRSGGRNTGELFF.

A few counts support this clonotype. V is TRBV20-1 and J is TRBJ1-4, with D possibly TRBD1 on 5 matching bases. The CDR3 contains 16 residues. V was pared by 0 bases and J by 8 bases, with 19 bases between. The germline gives CDR1 DFQATT, CDR2 SNEGSKA (reference sequence). The CDR3 sequence: CSARDNRIPSREKLFF. The CDR3 DNA reads TGCAGTGCTAGAGATAACAGGATCCCCAGCCGAGAAAAACTGTTTTTT.

Ten or more counts support this clonotype. The chain uses TRBV29-1 and TRBJ1-1; D is unresolved. The V gene's germline CDR1 is SQVTM and CDR2 ANQGSEA. V was clipped by 4 bases and J by 1 base, with 7 bases between them. This CDR3 region has 12 residues. CDR3 in amino acids: CSVGFRNTEAFF. The DNA for the CDR3 is TGCAGCGTTGGGTTCCGGAACACTGAAGCTTTCTTT.

This clonotype has at least ten counts. The V call is TRBV7-2, the J call TRBJ2-7; perhaps TRBD1 as D (5 bases). CDR1 and CDR2 from the germline V gene are SGHTA and FQGNSA. This CDR3 is built from 14 residues. The germline V and J ends were trimmed by 1 base and 2 bases, with 9 bases remaining between them. The CDR3 DNA follows: TGTGCCAGCAGCTTAGGGGCAGGGCCCTACGAGCAGTACTTC. As protein: CASSLGAGPYEQYF.

The table lists this clonotype with a few counts. The rearrangement links TRBV19 to TRBJ2-3, with D perhaps matching TRBD1 (6 bases). V was trimmed by 3 bases and J by 5 bases, leaving 12 bases between them. The V gene's germline CDR1 is LNHDA and CDR2 SQIVND (reference sequence). The CDR3 has 14 residues. The CDR3 coding sequence is TGTGCCAGTAGTATTGGGCAGGGGATAGATACGCAGTATTTT. It codes for CASSIGQGIDTQYF. Supplemented by reference TRBV19 and TRBJ2-3, the full variable domain reads DGGITQSPKYLFRKEGQNVTLSCEQNLNHDAMYWYRQDPGQGLRLIYYSQIVNDFQKGDIAEGYSVSREKKESFPLTVTSAQKNPTAFYLCASSIGQGIDTQYFGPGTRLTVL.

This chain uses TRBV28 with TRBJ2-5; 9 bases fit TRBD1. V lost 1 base and J lost 4; bases outside the gene matches: 4. The germline gives CDR1 MDHEN, CDR2 SYDVKM. This CDR3 is built from 15 residues. Here the CDR3 reads CASSLFGTGLETQYF. The CDR3 coding sequence is TGTGCCAGCAGTTTATTTGGGACAGGGTTAGAGACCCAGTACTTC.

This clonotype was counted only a few times. The J gene is TRBJ1-5, the V gene TRBV19; D gene unclear. This CDR3 has 13 amino acids. Germline assignment: CDR1 LNHDA and CDR2 SQIVND (reference sequence). V was pared by 1 base and J by 6 bases, with 7 bases between. CDR3 sequence reads: CASSIGAAQPQHF. The CDR3 coding sequence is TGTGCCAGTAGTATAGGGGCGGCTCAGCCCCAGCATTTT.

This clonotype was counted only a few times. This chain links TRBV28 with TRBJ2-7; TRBD2 matches at 8 bases. CDR1 is MDHEN, CDR2 SYDVKM, per germline. V was pared by 6 bases and J by 4 bases, with 5 bases of the junction left unmatched. CDR3 length equals 13 residues. The CDR3 loop is CASRLAGKYEQYF. The CDR3 DNA reads as TGTGCCAGCAGATTAGCGGGGAAATACGAGCAGTACTTC.

V usage is TRBV4-1 and J usage is TRBJ2-2; 9 bases agree with TRBD1. The V segment lost 3 bases and the J segment 2 bases; nucleotides outside the gene matches: 16. The CDR3 extends over 20 amino acids. Germline-derived CDR1 and CDR2 are MGHRA and YSYEKL. The CDR3 region is CASSQIWFWTGASNTGELFF. The CDR3 nucleotides are TGCGCCAGCAGCCAGATCTGGTTCTGGACAGGGGCGTCCAACACCGGGGAGCTGTTTTTT.

This clonotype showed up many times. The chain employs TRBV9 and TRBJ2-1; 7 bases align to TRBD1. The CDR3 covers 14 residues. Germline V lookup: CDR1 SGDLS, CDR2 YYNGEE. Trimming removed 4 bases from V and 6 bases from J; junction bases left unmatched: 7. The CDR3 DNA follows: TGTGCCAGCAGCCCGAAGACAGGGCTCAATGAGCAGTTCTTC. Translating it yields CASSPKTGLNEQFF.

The gene calls are TRBV29-1 and TRBJ2-7, with TRBD2 identical over 7 bases. CDR3 length: 15 residues. Looked up from germline, CDR1 is SQVTM and CDR2 is ANQGSEA. The J segment lost 1 base and the V segment lost 6 bases, leaving 12 bases of the junction unmatched. This CDR3 reads CSVPGPAGPSYEQYF. CDR3 sequence (DNA): TGCAGCGTCCCTGGGCCAGCGGGACCATCCTACGAGCAGTACTTC.

This clonotype was observed at least ten times. V usage is TRBV11-3 and J usage is TRBJ2-1; the D gene is possibly TRBD2 (6 bases). The CDR3 is made up of 15 amino acids. Germline CDR1 and CDR2: SGHNT and YENEEA. V shed 5 bases and J shed 0 bases, with 11 bases lying between them. This CDR3 reads CASSASESSYNEQFF. The CDR3 bases are TGTGCCAGCAGCGCTAGCGAGAGCTCCTACAATGAGCAGTTCTTC.

The table lists this clonotype with many counts. The chain joins TRBV3-1 to TRBJ1-2, with D possibly matching TRBD1 (6 bases). This CDR3 contains 13 residues. Trimming took 2 bases from V and 7 from J, leaving 11 bases between them. The germline gives CDR1 LGHDT, CDR2 YNNKEL (reference sequence). The CDR3 region is CASSQTGSSGYTF. The CDR3 DNA is TGTGCCAGCAGCCAAACAGGGTCCTCTGGCTACACCTTC.

This clonotype was recorded a few times. The chain is built from TRBV5-6 and TRBJ1-5, with 7 bases fitting TRBD1. The J segment lost 3 bases and the V segment lost 5 bases, leaving 8 bases of the junction unmatched. This CDR3 is built from 15 residues. Looked up from germline, CDR1 is SGHDT and CDR2 is YYEEEE. The CDR3 nucleotides read TGTGCCAGCAGTGTAAGGGGACAGCTCAATCAGCCCCAGCATTTT. It encodes CASSVRGQLNQPQHF. The whole variable domain, filled in from reference TRBV5-6 and TRBJ1-5, reads DAGVTQSPTHLIKTRGQQVTLRCSPKSGHDTVSWYQQALGQGPQFIFQYYEEEERQRGNFPDRFSGHQFPNYSSELNVNALLLGDSALYLCASSVRGQLNQPQHFGDGTRLSIL.

The chain uses TRBV6-1 and TRBJ2-2; 11 bases fit TRBD2. Germline-derived CDR1 and CDR2 are MNHNS and SASEGT. The CDR3 spans 16 residues. The trim removed 7 bases at V and 5 bases at J, leaving 9 bases unmatched. CDR3 sequence (DNA): TGTGCCAGCACGGGCCAACTAGCGGGAGCGACCGGGGAGCTGTTTTTT. It translates to CASTGQLAGATGELFF.

This chain joins TRBV5-6 and TRBJ2-1, with a possible D match to TRBD2 (6 bases). This CDR3 contains 15 residues. Germline CDR1 and CDR2: SGHDT and YYEEEE. The germline V and J ends were trimmed by 4 bases and 4 bases, with 15 bases remaining between them. DNA for the CDR3: TGTGCCAGCAGCGCTCCTAGCGAAGATTACAATGAGCAGTTCTTC. Translating it yields CASSAPSEDYNEQFF.

This rearrangement joins TRBV7-2 to TRBJ2-1; 14 bases map to TRBD2. J was trimmed by 4 bases and V by 10 bases; bases with no gene match: 12. The CDR3 is 17 residues long. From germline, CDR1 is SGHTA and CDR2 FQGNSA. The CDR3, as DNA: TGTGCCACCCCCCGACTAGCGGGAGGGCGCCGTTACAATGAGCAGTTCTTC. Protein sequence: CATPRLAGGRRYNEQFF.

This clonotype was detected only a few times. This chain links TRBV20-1 with TRBJ1-1; D might be TRBD1 (6 bases). The ends were cut back, 5 bases at V and 0 bases at J, with 13 bases in the middle. Germline CDR1 DFQATT, CDR2 SNEGSKA (reference sequence). There are 14 residues in the CDR3. CDR3 bases: TGCAGTGCTGTGAAGGGGGAAATGAACACTGAAGCTTTCTTT. Protein: CSAVKGEMNTEAFF.

In its sample, this clonotype was seen many times. V and J are TRBV7-9 and TRBJ2-6; D remains ambiguous. Germline values: CDR1 SEHNR, CDR2 FQNEAQ (reference sequence). The CDR3 is 15 amino acids. V was shortened by 3 bases and J by 2 bases, with 8 bases between the two germline ends. Written as DNA, the CDR3 is TGTGCCAGCAGCTTCCCGGTGGCTGGGGCCAACGTCCTGACTTTC. As protein: CASSFPVAGANVLTF.

This clonotype showed up just a few times. The J gene is TRBJ2-1, the V gene TRBV20-1; 7 bases are a match to TRBD2. The CDR3 extends over 14 amino acids. Trimming at V came to 0 bases and at J to 2 bases, leaving 1 base not matched to a gene. Germline-derived CDR1 and CDR2 are DFQATT and SNEGSKA (reference sequence). CDR3 in DNA: TGCAGTGCTAGAGATCTAGCGGCCTACAATGAGCAGTTCTTC. This sequence encodes CSARDLAAYNEQFF.